What follows describes a single TCR beta chain. Its antigen is as yet unknown. The study ran its PCR with 60 Vbeta and 13 Jbeta primers. Clones were sequenced by immunoSEQ multiplex PCR, and TCRdb holds only the in-frame ones, with some missing. This table holds some 130,000 clones, roughly 80% found once. Germline loops: CDR1 SGHAT, CDR2 FQNNGV. Trimming removed 0 bases from V and 4 bases from J, with 9 bases in between. The CDR3 is 14 amino acids. The data were taken from a study of cytomegalovirus exposure and HLA in healthy donors. Whole-study context: Most genotyped donors, 81% of 350 to 500, had Caucasian-associated genetic ancestry. Study-wide findings and caveats: Within an earlier analysis, most TCR beta V segments proved productive either about 90% or about 30% of the time. Several of the most significant clusters appeared, in a later analysis, to be linked to common viral pathogens.

V and J are TRBV11-2 and TRBJ1-1; D remains ambiguous. Sequenced sample: PBMCs. This TCR derives from a woman aged 50 to 60 in good health and CMV-seropositive. CDR3 DNA sequence: TGTGCCAGCAGCTTAGAACGGGGAGTCACTGAAGCTTTCTTT. Protein sequence: CASSLERGVTEAFF.